This entry is about one T cell receptor beta chain. The data are from a study of blood T cell repertoires in COVID-19. Study overall: The cDNA or gDNA used as material had been derived from T cells, B-cell-depleted T cells, or PBMCs.

The assay was immunoSEQ multiplex PCR, and TCRdb's table has in-frame clones only and misses some. This sample carries some 180,000 clones, roughly three quarters of them seen once, and the ten largest clones take over 13%. The CDR3 consists of 11 residues. The V end lost 10 bases, the J end lost 6 bases, and 13 bases lay between the germline ends. The V gene's germline CDR1 is SNHLY and CDR2 FYNNEI. In assigning cohorts, the study relied on participant-reported clinical history. The chain carries TRBV2 and TRBJ2-7, with a tentative D call TRBD1 (6 bases). The clonotype comes from a man between 60 and 75 years old who had been exposed to COVID-19. The sequenced sample was PBMCs or T cells enriched from blood (not recorded which). The CDR3 nucleotides are TGTGCCATCACAGGGAACGGCGAGCAGTACTTC. It encodes CAITGNGEQYF.